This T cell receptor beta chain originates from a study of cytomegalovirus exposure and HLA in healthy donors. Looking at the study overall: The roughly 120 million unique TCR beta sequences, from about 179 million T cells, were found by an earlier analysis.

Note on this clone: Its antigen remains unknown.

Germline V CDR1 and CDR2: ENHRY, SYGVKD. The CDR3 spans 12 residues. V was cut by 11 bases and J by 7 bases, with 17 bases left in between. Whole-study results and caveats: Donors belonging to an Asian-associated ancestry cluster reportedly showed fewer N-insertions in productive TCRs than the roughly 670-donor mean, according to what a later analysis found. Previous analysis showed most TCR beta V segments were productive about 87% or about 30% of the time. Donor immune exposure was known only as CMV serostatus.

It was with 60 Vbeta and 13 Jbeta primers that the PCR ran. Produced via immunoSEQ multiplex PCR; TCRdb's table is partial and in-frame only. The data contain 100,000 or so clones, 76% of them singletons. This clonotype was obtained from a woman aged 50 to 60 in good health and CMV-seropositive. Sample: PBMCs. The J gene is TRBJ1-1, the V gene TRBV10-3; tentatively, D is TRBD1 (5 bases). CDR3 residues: CASRSVQGEAFF. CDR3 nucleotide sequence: TGTGCCTCGCGGTCGGTTCAGGGTGAAGCTTTCTTT.